The present T cell receptor beta chain was sequenced within a study of cytomegalovirus exposure and HLA in healthy donors. Of note for this clone: The antigen remains unidentified.

General study findings and limits: Later analysis identified several of the most significant clusters that appeared linked to common viral pathogens. In vitro experiments confirmed that a few CMV-associated chains were specific for CMV antigens. Versus the approximately 670-donor mean, an Asian-associated ancestry cluster reportedly showed fewer N-insertions in a later analysis.

PCR was performed using 60 Vbeta and 13 Jbeta primers. Sequenced by immunoSEQ multiplex PCR; TCRdb stores in-frame clones only, minus some. The sample contains more than 150,000 clones, around 83% of which appear only once. The sequenced sample was PBMCs. The TCR was taken from a man in his fifties in good health and CMV-seronegative.

The CDR3 DNA sequence: TGTGCCAGCAGCCCGCTAGCGGGGGGCACAGATACGCAGTATTTT. This codes for CASSPLAGGTDTQYF. This rearrangement joins TRBV9 to TRBJ2-3; 10 bases agree with TRBD2. Per germline, CDR1 SGDLS and CDR2 YYNGEE. V dropped 4 bases and J dropped 1; count of bases not matched to a gene: 3. The CDR3 extends over 15 amino acids.